This T cell receptor beta chain was captured by sequencing in a study of metastatic and nonmetastatic thyroid tumors (dated by TCRdb to about 2020). Some background on the complete study: The researchers compared repertoires between peripheral blood samples and tumor or nodule tissue samples from patients with malignant or benign thyroid disease.

The library relied on PCR. Instrument on record: Illumina HiSeq 4000. High-throughput sequencing was used to profile the CDR3 region of the TCR beta-chain in every patient. From the authors' description of their analysis: CDR3 differences across clinicopathological groups were used to build a classifier for discriminating distant-metastatic papillary thyroid cancer patients. The Shannon index was used to assess repertoire diversity, and the Morisita-Horn index was used to assess tumor-blood repertoire similarity. In-frame beta chains were kept once TCRdb had trimmed the public reads at Q25 with fastp and called clones with MiXCR. None of the V and J calls come from the authors' own analysis; TCRdb made them. Recorded for this sample are over 25,000 clones; around 20% of them occurred a single time. Of the sample, under 9.5% falls within the top ten clones. There are a few counts of this clone. The target of this receptor is not known. Per-base quality was not reported, and no clone a single base away is much larger than it.

Study-level results and caveats: In both blood and tumor samples, TCR beta diversity was reported to be significantly higher in malignant tumors than in benign nodules.

None of the patients had been given any treatment before thyroid surgery. Using T-cell receptor beta sequencing, the study looked back at clinical samples from patients collected from the early 2010s to the late 2010s. V lost 4 bases and J lost 3 bases; the stretch between them is 12 bases long. The CDR3, from cysteine to phenylalanine, totals 14 residues. CDR3 DNA only is kept here, 42 bases in frame from base 1. Reading the germline V gene gives CDR1 MNHNS and CDR2 SASEGT. Source material: blood. The rearrangement combines TRBV6-1 with TRBJ2-5; a confident D gene designation cannot be given. This receptor was identified in a female donor with papillary thyroid cancer or a benign thyroid nodule (not recorded which). Some clones in this sample may be carry-over from other donors' samples. The CDR3 protein: CASSAGVGKETQYF. The DNA reads TGTGCCAGCAGTGCGGGCGTAGGAAAAGAGACCCAGTACTTC.